Sequencing of this TCR beta chain was carried out in a study of blood T cell repertoires in COVID-19. About the study: T cells, B-cell-depleted T cells, or PBMCs supplied cDNA or gDNA.

Produced via immunoSEQ multiplex PCR; TCRdb's table is partial and in-frame only. The sample comprises 500,000 or so clones, roughly nine tenths of which are singletons, and 0.7% rests with the top ten. The V gene end was trimmed by 3 bases and the J gene end by 6 bases; junction bases not matched to a gene: 4. The CDR3 totals 13 residues. Germline CDR1 reads SGDLS; CDR2 reads YYNGEE. The specimen sequenced was PBMCs or T cells enriched from blood (not recorded which). This TCR derives from a young woman who had recovered from COVID-19. The genes are TRBV9 and TRBJ2-5; TRBD1 matches 8 bases. DNA of the CDR3: TGTGCCAGCAGCGGGACAGGGACCAAGACCCAGTACTTC. Residues: CASSGTGTKTQYF.